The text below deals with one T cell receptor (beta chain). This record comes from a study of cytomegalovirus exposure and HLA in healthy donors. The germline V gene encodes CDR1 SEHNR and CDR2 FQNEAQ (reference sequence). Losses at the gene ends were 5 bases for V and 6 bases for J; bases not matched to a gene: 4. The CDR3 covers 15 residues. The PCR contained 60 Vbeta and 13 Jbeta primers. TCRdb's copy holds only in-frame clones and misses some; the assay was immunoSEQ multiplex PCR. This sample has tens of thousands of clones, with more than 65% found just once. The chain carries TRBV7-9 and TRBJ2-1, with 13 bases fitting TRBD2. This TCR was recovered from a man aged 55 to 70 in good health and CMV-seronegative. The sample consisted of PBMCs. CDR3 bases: TGTGCCAGCAGCCCGGGACTAGCGGGACCCAATGAGCAGTTCTTC. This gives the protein CASSPGLAGPNEQFF. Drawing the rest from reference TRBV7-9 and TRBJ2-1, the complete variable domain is DTGVSQNPRHKITKRGQNVTFRCDPISEHNRLYWYRQTLGQGPEFLTYFQNEAQLEKSRLLSDRFSAERPKGSFSTLEIQRTEQGDSAMYLCASSPGLAGPNEQFFGPGTRLTVL.